The 32 T cell receptor beta chains below all came from one sample that was sequenced in a study of blood T cell repertoires in COVID-19. TCRdb's table, derived via immunoSEQ multiplex PCR, lists solely in-frame clones and lacks some. This table has about 200,000 clones, 85% to 90% appearing once. Sequencing was done on a sample of peripheral blood. These receptors were taken from a woman in her seventies with acute or convalescent COVID-19.

This chain connects TRBV18 to TRBJ1-6; D is perhaps TRBD1 (5 bases). Germline V gene sequence: CDR1 KGHSH, CDR2 LQKENI. The CDR3 length is 15 residues. Trimming removed 0 bases at V and 5 bases at J, with 8 bases between. The CDR3 DNA reads TGTGCCAGCTCACCACCGGCAGGGAATAATTCACCCCTCCACTTT. This translates into CASSPPAGNNSPLHF. The full variable domain, with the rest looked up from reference TRBV18 and TRBJ1-6, is NAGVMQNPRHLVRRRGQEARLRCSPMKGHSHVYWYRQLPEEGLKFMVYLQKENIIDESGMPKERFSAEFPKEGPSILRIQQVVRGDSAAYFCASSPPAGNNSPLHFGNGTRLTVT.

This rearrangement joins TRBV7-3 to TRBJ1-6; 8 nucleotides agree with TRBD1. The CDR3 is made up of 15 amino acids. CDR1 is SGHTA, CDR2 FQGTGA, per germline. J gave up 10 bases and V 5 bases, and 10 bases lay outside the gene matches. In DNA form, the CDR3 reads TGTGCCAGCAGCAAAATTCCAGGGGGCAGATCACCCCTCCACTTT. Protein: CASSKIPGGRSPLHF.

This clone was seen only a few times. V usage is TRBV29-1 and J usage is TRBJ1-2; maybe TRBD1 (6 bases). Germline assignment: CDR1 SQVTM and CDR2 ANQGSEA. The CDR3 extends over 11 amino acids. Trimming shortened V by 7 bases and J by 7 bases, and 13 bases separated the two germline ends. CDR3 in DNA: TGCAGCGACGGACAGAAGGGTGGCTACACCTTC. Translating gives CSDGQKGGYTF.

This sequence joins TRBV28 and TRBJ2-6, with TRBD1 identical over 8 bases. The junction had 14 bases not matched to a gene; V was cut back by 6 bases and J by 13 bases. Germline values: CDR1 MDHEN, CDR2 SYDVKM. The CDR3 extends over 15 amino acids. CDR3 DNA: TGTGCCAGCAGCACCGGGACAGGATATGTAGAAGTCCTGACTTTC. This sequence encodes CASSTGTGYVEVLTF.

There are a few counts of this clone. V usage is TRBV20-1 and J usage is TRBJ1-6; a weak D match, TRBD1 (5 bases). This CDR3 contains 11 residues. From germline, CDR1 is DFQATT and CDR2 SNEGSKA (reference sequence). Trimming cost V 5 bases and J 14 bases, with 13 bases left between them. The CDR3 DNA is TGCAGTGCTGACAGAGGTCCGACCCTCCACTTT. Translated: CSADRGPTLHF.

The chain carries TRBV18 and TRBJ2-5; 7 nucleotides agree with TRBD1. This CDR3 contains 15 residues. With 6 bases clipped from V and 2 bases from J, the junction kept 9 bases outside the gene matches. The V gene's germline CDR1 is KGHSH and CDR2 LQKENI. The CDR3 nucleotides read TGTGCCAGCTCCCAAATGGGACAGACACAAGAGACCCAGTACTTC. Protein product: CASSQMGQTQETQYF.

The CDR3 nucleotides read TGTGCCAGCAGCCAAGATCCAGTGACTAATGAAAAACTGTTTTTT. Protein sequence: CASSQDPVTNEKLFF. V is TRBV3-1 (or the pseudogene TRBV3-2) and J is TRBJ1-4, with D unclear. Germline lookup yields CDR1 LGHDT and CDR2 YNNKEL (reference sequence). The CDR3 runs to 15 residues. The V end lost 0 bases, the J end lost 2 bases, and 7 bases lay between the germline ends.

The V and J genes are TRBV7-3 and TRBJ2-5; the match to TRBD2 covers 10 bases. Looked up from germline, CDR1 is SGHTA and CDR2 is FQGTGA. This CDR3 spans 16 amino acids. V lost 5 bases, J lost 0 bases, and 6 bases stayed unmatched. CDR3 nucleotides: TGTGCCAGCAGCCCTGAGCGGGGGGGGTACCAAGAGACCCAGTACTTC. Its translation: CASSPERGGYQETQYF.

The table lists this clone with a few counts. The chain employs TRBV6-2 or TRBV6-3 and TRBJ2-1; 7 bases map to TRBD1. The CDR3 runs to 12 residues. Germline values: CDR1 MNHEY, CDR2 SVGEGT. J gave up 8 bases and V 5 bases, and 3 bases lay outside the gene matches. The CDR3 coding sequence is TGTGCCAGCAGTAGACAGGGCTATGAGCAGTTCTTC. This encodes CASSRQGYEQFF.

V is TRBV9 and J is TRBJ1-1; unclear D gene. The CDR3 has 16 residues. The V gene's germline CDR1 is SGDLS and CDR2 YYNGEE. V lost 1 base and J 1 base, leaving 14 bases between the germline ends. CDR3 DNA: TGTGCCAGCAGCGTATTCGACATCGGGAAGAACACTGAAGCTTTCTTT. It yields the protein CASSVFDIGKNTEAFF.

The chain employs TRBV18 and TRBJ1-3, with TRBD1 as a possible D gene (5 bases). Looked up from germline, CDR1 is KGHSH and CDR2 is LQKENI. The CDR3 contains 15 residues. Trimming shortened V by 2 bases and J by 1 base, and 9 bases separated the two germline ends. Here the CDR3 DNA reads TGTGCCAGCTCACCATTTTCAGGGTCTGGAAACACCATATATTTT. Its protein product is CASSPFSGSGNTIYF.

CDR3 bases: TGTGCCAGCAGCATGGACAGGGTCCCCGGGGAGCTGTTTTTT. Translating it yields CASSMDRVPGELFF. The rearrangement links TRBV5-6 to TRBJ2-2; the match to TRBD1 covers 8 bases. CDR1 is SGHDT and CDR2 is YYEEEE in the germline V gene. This CDR3 has 14 residues. With 4 bases clipped from V and 6 bases from J, the junction kept 5 bases outside the gene matches.

The genes are TRBV2 and TRBJ2-6, with 9 bases identical to TRBD1. This CDR3 is 16 amino acids long. The junction had 5 bases not matched to a gene; V was cut back by 8 bases and J by 0 bases. Germline V lookup: CDR1 SNHLY, CDR2 FYNNEI. CDR3 in DNA: TGTGCCAGCGATGTGGGACAGGGCTCTGGGGCCAACGTCCTGACTTTC. Amino acid sequence: CASDVGQGSGANVLTF.

The chain links TRBV18 to TRBJ2-2; tentatively, D is TRBD2 (6 bases). Germline V lookup: CDR1 KGHSH, CDR2 LQKENI. The CDR3 is 18 residues long. V shed 4 bases and J shed 0 bases, with 18 bases lying between them. CDR3 DNA: TGTGCCAGCTCACTGAATACCCCGGGACTGGCGAACACCGGGGAGCTGTTTTTT. Translated: CASSLNTPGLANTGELFF.

The rearrangement joins TRBV6-5 to TRBJ2-1; D uncertain. The CDR3 loop spans 11 amino acids. The germline CDR1 and CDR2 sequences are MNHEY and SVGAGI. V was shortened by 3 bases and J by 9 bases, with 6 bases between the two germline ends. The CDR3 is CASSYSSEQFF. The CDR3, as DNA: TGTGCCAGCAGTTATTCCTCTGAGCAGTTCTTC.

The chain has TRBV7-9 and TRBJ2-3; 7 nucleotides line up with TRBD2. The CDR3 runs to 18 residues. Germline-derived CDR1 and CDR2 are SEHNR and FQNEAQ (reference sequence). V was clipped by 2 bases and J by 5 bases; unmatched bases: 16. The CDR3 is CASSLWRGWRELRDTQYF. The CDR3 bases are TGTGCCAGCAGCTTATGGAGGGGCTGGCGGGAGCTCCGAGATACGCAGTATTTT. The variable domain in full, with the rest retrieved from reference TRBV7-9 and TRBJ2-3, is DTGVSQNPRHKITKRGQNVTFRCDPISEHNRLYWYRQTLGQGPEFLTYFQNEAQLEKSRLLSDRFSAERPKGSFSTLEIQRTEQGDSAMYLCASSLWRGWRELRDTQYFGPGTRLTVL.

This chain links TRBV3-1 (or the pseudogene TRBV3-2) with TRBJ1-1; D is undetermined. Germline lookup yields CDR1 LGHDT and CDR2 YNNKEL (reference sequence). Trimming removed 0 bases at V and 1 base at J, with 6 bases between. This CDR3 is 14 amino acids long. CDR3 residues: CASSQDYRNTEAFF. The CDR3, as DNA: TGTGCCAGCAGCCAAGACTACAGGAACACTGAAGCTTTCTTT.

The chain links TRBV11-2 to TRBJ2-2, with 8 bases identical to TRBD1. V gave up 5 bases and J gave up 4 bases; unmatched junction bases: 12. This CDR3 has 17 residues. CDR1 SGHAT and CDR2 FQNNGV come from the germline V gene. The CDR3 sequence is CASSPRTGTGGTGELFF. The CDR3 DNA sequence: TGTGCCAGCAGCCCAAGGACAGGGACCGGGGGCACCGGGGAGCTGTTTTTT.

This clone was detected once. This chain joins TRBV10-3 and TRBJ1-6, with 12 bases lining up with TRBD1. The CDR3 spans 15 residues. V lost 6 bases, J lost 9 bases, and 6 bases stayed unmatched. CDR1 is ENHRY and CDR2 is SYGVKD in the germline V gene. The CDR3 bases are TGTGCCATCAGCGTGGAGGGACAGGGGGCTTCACCCCTCCACTTT. It codes for CAISVEGQGASPLHF.

The chain couples TRBV5-1 to TRBJ2-5, with TRBD2 as a possible D gene (5 bases). The V gene's germline CDR1 is SGHRS and CDR2 YFSETQ. The CDR3 loop spans 14 amino acids. Between the trimmed V and J ends, which lost 3 bases and 0 bases, there was a span of 9 bases. CDR3 residues: CASSSRGYQETQYF. CDR3 DNA: TGCGCCAGCAGCTCAAGAGGGTACCAAGAGACCCAGTACTTC. Full variable domain (rest looked up from reference TRBV5-1 and TRBJ2-5): KAGVTQTPRYLIKTRGQQVTLSCSPISGHRSVSWYQQTPGQGLQFLFEYFSETQRNKGNFPGRFSGRQFSNSRSEMNVSTLELGDSALYLCASSSRGYQETQYFGPGTRLLVL.

This chain links TRBV11-2 with TRBJ2-7; 8 bases are shared with TRBD2. The CDR3 runs 14 residues. Germline CDR1 SGHAT, CDR2 FQNNGV. The junction had 7 bases not matched to a gene; V was cut back by 2 bases and J by 7 bases. DNA for the CDR3: TGTGCCAGCAGCTTATCCAGCGGGAGTAGGGAGCAGTACTTC. Its protein product is CASSLSSGSREQYF.

This clone occurred once. The V gene is TRBV4-2, the J gene TRBJ2-1; 8 nucleotides line up with TRBD1. Germline-derived CDR1 and CDR2 are LGHNA and YNFKEQ. The junction had 3 bases not matched to a gene; V was cut back by 1 base and J by 10 bases. This CDR3 region has 13 residues. Here the CDR3 DNA reads TGTGCCAGCAGCCAAGCGACAGGGGACGAGCAGTTCTTC. Translating it yields CASSQATGDEQFF.

This clone was seen a handful of times. V and J are TRBV3-1 (or the pseudogene TRBV3-2) and TRBJ1-6; tentatively, D is TRBD1 (5 bases). The germline gives CDR1 LGHDT, CDR2 YNNKEL (reference sequence). V lost 0 bases to trimming and J lost 7 bases, with 10 bases between them. The CDR3 contains 15 residues. CDR3 loop: CASSQDPGDNSPLHF. Written as DNA, the CDR3 is TGTGCCAGCAGCCAAGATCCGGGGGACAATTCACCCCTCCACTTT.

V is TRBV10-1 and J is TRBJ2-1, with D possibly matching TRBD1 (6 bases). CDR1 and CDR2 from the germline V gene are WNHNN and SYGVQD (reference sequence). The CDR3 has 15 residues. Trimming shortened V by 0 bases and J by 2 bases, and 8 bases separated the two germline ends. In DNA form, the CDR3 reads TGCGCCAGCAGTGAGTCAAAGGGGGCCTACAATGAGCAGTTCTTC. Translated, it gives CASSESKGAYNEQFF.

The CDR3 DNA is TGTGCCAGCTCACCAACATATAATCAGCCCCAGCATTTT. This sequence encodes CASSPTYNQPQHF. The chain recombines TRBV18 with TRBJ1-5; D remains unclear. The CDR3 extends over 13 amino acids. The V end lost 2 bases, the J end lost 4 bases, and 6 bases lay between the germline ends. Looked up from germline, CDR1 is KGHSH and CDR2 is LQKENI.

This chain connects TRBV2 to TRBJ2-2; tentative D call: TRBD2 (6 bases). Germline V CDR1 and CDR2: SNHLY, FYNNEI. V shed 5 bases and J shed 3 bases, with 13 bases lying between them. This CDR3 is 15 amino acids long. The CDR3 sequence: CASSWGGEDTGELFF. In DNA form, the CDR3 reads TGTGCCAGCAGTTGGGGCGGGGAAGACACCGGGGAGCTGTTTTTT.

The chain uses TRBV7-2 and TRBJ2-2; possibly TRBD1 for D (6 bases). The germline V and J ends were trimmed by 5 bases and 1 base, with 14 bases remaining between them. Germline CDR1 and CDR2: SGHTA and FQGNSA. This CDR3 comprises 16 residues. CDR3 loop: CASSTPKQGNTGELFF. CDR3 sequence (DNA): TGTGCCAGCAGCACACCCAAACAGGGGAACACCGGGGAGCTGTTTTTT.

The V and J genes are TRBV6-4 and TRBJ1-1, with a tentative D call TRBD1 (5 bases). Per the germline V gene, CDR1 is MRHNA and CDR2 is SNTAGT. This CDR3 is built from 14 residues. Trimming left V 8 bases short and J 4 bases short, with 17 bases between. CDR3 DNA sequence: TGTGCCAGCTCATTCAGTCCGGGGGGCACTGAAGCTTTCTTT. Residues: CASSFSPGGTEAFF.

V gene TRBV4-1 combines with J gene TRBJ1-2, with D maybe TRBD1 (6 bases). Trimming stripped 1 base from V and 6 bases from J, with 15 bases between. The length of the CDR3 is 15 residues. Germline V gives CDR1 MGHRA, CDR2 YSYEKL. CDR3 sequence: CASSQGQGPSHGYTF. DNA for the CDR3: TGCGCCAGCAGCCAAGGTCAGGGGCCCAGCCATGGCTACACCTTC.

The chain employs TRBV18 and TRBJ2-1; 9 bases align to TRBD2. J was trimmed by 7 bases and V by 3 bases; bases with no gene match: 10. This CDR3 contains 16 residues. Looked up from germline, CDR1 is KGHSH and CDR2 is LQKENI. The CDR3 DNA is TGTGCCAGCTCACCCGGCTCAGTAGCGGGAGAGAATGAGCAGTTCTTC. Amino acid sequence: CASSPGSVAGENEQFF. The whole variable domain, remainder taken from reference TRBV18 and TRBJ2-1, is NAGVMQNPRHLVRRRGQEARLRCSPMKGHSHVYWYRQLPEEGLKFMVYLQKENIIDESGMPKERFSAEFPKEGPSILRIQQVVRGDSAAYFCASSPGSVAGENEQFFGPGTRLTVL.

This chain uses TRBV6-5 with TRBJ2-5; 7 bases line up with TRBD1. Trimming cost V 4 bases and J 4 bases; bases outside gene matches: 0. The CDR3 extends over 12 amino acids. Germline assignment: CDR1 MNHEY and CDR2 SVGAGI. CDR3 DNA sequence: TGTGCCAGCAGTTGGGACAGAGAGACCCAGTACTTC. Its protein is CASSWDRETQYF.

This clone showed up just once. The rearrangement uses TRBV15 and TRBJ2-2, with D perhaps matching TRBD1 (6 bases). The CDR3 loop spans 15 amino acids. The germline V and J ends were trimmed by 2 bases and 7 bases, with 14 bases remaining between them. The germline V gene has CDR1 LNHNV and CDR2 YYDKDF (reference sequence). Here the CDR3 reads CATSRRQAPSGELFF. In DNA form, the CDR3 reads TGTGCCACCAGCAGAAGACAGGCCCCCAGCGGGGAGCTGTTTTTT.